This is a list of T cell receptor beta chains from one sample in a study of blood T cell repertoires in COVID-19. Using immunoSEQ multiplex PCR, the repertoire was profiled, and TCRdb retains in-frame clones only, with some absent. The sample has 200,000 to 250,000 clones, approximately 90% seen once; the top ten hold roughly 12%. The specimen sequenced was peripheral blood. All receptors derive from a woman aged 18 to 35 who had recovered from COVID-19. Both conserved end residues are part of each CDR3. The D gene is left open where the match is weak. For some rows the clone size is stated as once, few or many, or as a class when expanded; others skip it.

v_gene	d_gene	abundance	j_gene	CDR3aa	CDR3nt
TRBV12-5	TRBD1	NA	TRBJ1-2	CASGSVSGGNYGYTF	TGTGCTAGTGGTTCCGTGTCAGGGGGGAACTATGGCTACACCTTC
TRBV27	TRBD1	NA	TRBJ2-2	CASRYLWGQGTGELFF	TGTGCCAGCCGATACCTTTGGGGACAGGGCACCGGGGAGCTGTTTTTT
TRBV7-9	NA	NA	TRBJ2-7	CASSLREEQYEQYF	TGTGCCAGCAGCTTACGGGAAGAGCAGTACGAGCAGTACTTC
TRBV6-5	NA	NA	TRBJ1-5	CASSWGGVQHF	TGTGCCAGCAGTTGGGGGGGGGTGCAGCATTTT
TRBV7-3	TRBD1	NA	TRBJ1-2	CASSPGGKNYGYTF	TGTGCCAGCAGCCCAGGGGGGAAAAACTATGGCTACACCTTC
TRBV27	NA	NA	TRBJ1-1	CASSPGTYNTEAFF	TGTGCCAGCAGTCCCGGGACTTATAACACTGAAGCTTTCTTT
TRBV9	TRBD2	NA	TRBJ2-1	CASSGGGLAGNNEQFF	TGTGCCAGCAGCGGCGGGGGACTAGCGGGCAACAATGAGCAGTTCTTC
TRBV9	TRBD1	NA	TRBJ1-2	CASSVGTGGIIGYTF	TGTGCCAGCAGCGTCGGGACAGGGGGTATAATTGGCTACACCTTC
TRBV12-3/TRBV12-4	NA	NA	TRBJ2-6	CAIGSGANVLTF	TGTGCCATCGGCTCTGGGGCCAACGTCCTGACTTTC
TRBV13	TRBD1	NA	TRBJ1-2	CASSTRDRADYGYTF	TGTGCCAGCAGCACCCGGGACAGGGCGGACTATGGCTACACCTTC
TRBV6-5	NA	NA	TRBJ1-2	CASRQRRVYGYTF	TGTGCCAGCAGACAACGGAGGGTCTATGGCTACACCTTC
TRBV7-3	TRBD2	NA	TRBJ2-1	CASSASGRFYNEQFF	TGTGCCAGCAGCGCCAGCGGGAGGTTTTACAATGAGCAGTTCTTC
TRBV5-4	NA	NA	TRBJ1-6	CASSYNRDSPLHF	TGTGCCAGCAGCTACAACAGGGATTCACCCCTCCACTTT
TRBV30	TRBD2	NA	TRBJ2-3	CAWSVHSGLAGADTQYF	TGTGCCTGGAGTGTCCACTCCGGACTAGCGGGTGCAGATACGCAGTATTTT
TRBV9	TRBD1	once	TRBJ1-2	CASSVEQGASYGYTF	TGTGCCAGCAGCGTAGAACAGGGGGCTAGCTATGGCTACACCTTC
TRBV9	NA	NA	TRBJ2-7	CASSVEGRGDYEQYF	TGTGCCAGCAGCGTAGAGGGCAGGGGAGACTACGAGCAGTACTTC
TRBV3-1/TRBV3-2	TRBD2	NA	TRBJ2-1	CASSQSPGGNEQFF	TGTGCCAGCAGCCAATCTCCGGGGGGCAATGAGCAGTTCTTC
TRBV20-1	NA	NA	TRBJ1-1	CSAGEVPEAFF	TGCAGTGCTGGGGAGGTCCCTGAAGCTTTCTTT
TRBV5-1	NA	NA	TRBJ1-1	CASSSTGWGEAFF	TGCGCCAGCAGCTCTACAGGTTGGGGTGAAGCTTTCTTT
TRBV9	NA	NA	TRBJ2-1	CASSAPSANYNEQFF	TGTGCCAGCAGCGCCCCTAGCGCGAACTACAATGAGCAGTTCTTC
TRBV3-1/TRBV3-2	NA	NA	TRBJ2-7	CASSQGALSYEQYF	TGTGCCAGCAGCCAAGGCGCACTTTCCTACGAGCAGTACTTC
TRBV14	NA	NA	TRBJ1-6	CASSQDRGVSPLHF	TGTGCCAGCAGCCAAGATCGGGGGGTTTCACCCCTCCACTTT
TRBV10-3	TRBD1	few	TRBJ1-6	CAISKDRAGSPLHF	TGTGCCATCAGTAAGGACAGGGCAGGGTCACCCCTCCACTTT
TRBV6-5	TRBD1	NA	TRBJ1-2	CASKRAGTGYGYTF	TGTGCCAGCAAGAGGGCCGGGACAGGATATGGCTACACCTTC
TRBV9	NA	NA	TRBJ1-2	CASSVPLTGPNYGYTF	TGTGCCAGCAGCGTACCCCTGACAGGCCCTAACTATGGCTACACCTTC
TRBV18	TRBD1	NA	TRBJ2-2	CASSSGQVLNTGELFF	TGTGCCAGCTCATCAGGACAGGTGCTGAACACCGGGGAGCTGTTTTTT
TRBV13	TRBD2	NA	TRBJ2-7	CASSLGLAGEYEQYF	TGTGCCAGCAGCTTAGGACTAGCGGGAGAATACGAGCAGTACTTC
TRBV7-2	NA	NA	TRBJ1-2	CASSLVGPGGYGYTF	TGTGCCAGCAGCTTAGTCGGGCCCGGGGGGTATGGCTACACCTTC
TRBV5-4	TRBD2	NA	TRBJ2-7	CASSLWAGDFYEQYF	TGTGCCAGCAGCTTGTGGGCGGGAGACTTTTACGAGCAGTACTTC
TRBV11-2	NA	NA	TRBJ1-6	CASSLFPGSPLHF	TGTGCCAGCAGCCTCTTTCCGGGTTCACCCCTCCACTTT
TRBV6-6	TRBD1	NA	TRBJ1-4	CATVDRGVEKLFF	TGTGCCACCGTGGACAGGGGCGTTGAAAAACTGTTTTTT
TRBV9	NA	NA	TRBJ1-1	CASSVESTVGTEAFF	TGTGCCAGCAGCGTAGAATCGACAGTCGGTACTGAAGCTTTCTTT
TRBV18	NA	NA	TRBJ1-2	CASSPDSDYGYTF	TGTGCCAGCTCACCGGACAGCGACTATGGCTACACCTTC
TRBV30	TRBD1	NA	TRBJ1-1	CAWSRQGNTEAFF	TGTGCCTGGAGCCGACAGGGGAACACTGAAGCTTTCTTT
TRBV4-2	TRBD1	NA	TRBJ1-1	CASSQDGARTGGTEAFF	TGTGCCAGCAGCCAAGATGGGGCAAGGACAGGGGGCACTGAAGCTTTCTTT
TRBV7-2	NA	NA	TRBJ1-5	CASSSQGFSNQPQHF	TGTGCCAGCAGCTCCCAGGGTTTCAGCAATCAGCCCCAGCATTTT
TRBV19	NA	NA	TRBJ2-1	CASSISGVRGLTLPSYNEQFF	TGTGCCAGTAGTATCTCCGGGGTGAGGGGACTTACTCTTCCCTCCTACAATGAGCAGTTCTTC
TRBV9	TRBD2	NA	TRBJ2-3	CASSVLAGGPGDTQYF	TGTGCCAGCAGCGTTCTAGCGGGAGGGCCGGGAGATACGCAGTATTTT
TRBV27	TRBD2	NA	TRBJ2-1	CASSRLADNEQFF	TGTGCCAGCAGCCGACTAGCGGACAATGAGCAGTTCTTC
TRBV21-1	NA	NA	TRBJ2-5	CASSKSIDRPQETQYF	TGTGCCAGCAGCAAAAGTATAGACAGGCCACAAGAGACCCAGTACTTC
TRBV15	NA	NA	TRBJ1-3	CATSRRFGDSGNTIYF	TGTGCCACCAGCAGAAGATTCGGAGACTCTGGAAACACCATATATTTT
TRBV9	TRBD1	NA	TRBJ2-2	CASSVAPTGSAGELFF	TGTGCCAGCAGCGTAGCTCCGACAGGGAGCGCCGGGGAGCTGTTTTTT
TRBV4-3	NA	NA	TRBJ1-2	CASSQVSGQGNYGYTF	TGCGCCAGCAGCCAAGTATCGGGCCAGGGGAACTATGGCTACACCTTC
TRBV7-9	TRBD1	few	TRBJ1-2	CASSYPEGQGSGYTF	TGTGCCAGCAGCTATCCCGAGGGACAGGGGTCTGGCTACACCTTC
TRBV6-5	NA	NA	TRBJ2-7	CASSSPYEQYF	TGTGCCAGCAGTTCCCCGTACGAGCAGTACTTC